The rows below give T cell receptor beta chains drawn from one sample of a study of blood T cell repertoires in COVID-19. The method was immunoSEQ multiplex PCR; TCRdb's version includes in-frame clones alone and lacks a portion of them. The table lists about 230,000 clones, roughly nine tenths of them singletons. Sequences were obtained from PBMCs or T cells enriched from blood (not recorded which). The source of these receptors is a woman aged 45 to 65 in a cohort exposed to, infected with or recovered from COVID-19 (not recorded which). Each CDR3 is given with its conserved first and last residue. A D gene is named only where the DNA matches it firmly. Only some rows state a clone size, as once, few, many or a class for expanded clones.

>few|TRBV4-1|TRBD1|TRBJ1-2
TGCGCCAGCAGCCCCCTTTCGGGGACAGGGGGGGGCTACACCTTC
CASSPLSGTGGGYTF
>-|TRBV4-1|TRBD2|TRBJ2-3
TGCGCCAGCAGCCAAGATCGAGGACTAGCGGGGGTGATGGATACGCAGTATTTT
CASSQDRGLAGVMDTQYF
>-|TRBV7-9|-|TRBJ1-1
TGTGCCAGCAGCTTAGAGGCAGGGCTGAACACTGAAGCTTTCTTT
CASSLEAGLNTEAFF
>-|TRBV9|-|TRBJ1-3
TGTGCCAGCAGCCTAGCGGGGGTTGAGGCGTCTGGAAACACCATATATTTT
CASSLAGVEASGNTIYF
>few|TRBV30|-|TRBJ1-6
TGTGCCTGGAGAATTCTTAATTCACCCCTCCACTTT
CAWRILNSPLHF
>-|TRBV19|TRBD2|TRBJ2-7
TGTGCCAGTAGGCCGGGAGGAATCGACGAGCAGTACTTC
CASRPGGIDEQYF
>-|TRBV6-2/TRBV6-3|-|TRBJ1-1
TGTGCCAGCACCCCACACAAGCCGGGTAGCACTGAAGCTTTCTTT
CASTPHKPGSTEAFF
>-|TRBV19|TRBD2|TRBJ2-3
TGTGCCAGTAGCGGGGGGGCCGGTAGAGATACGCAGTATTTT
CASSGGAGRDTQYF
>-|TRBV24-1|TRBD2|TRBJ2-3
TGTGCCACCAGTGATGTACTAGCGGGGGGGAGCACAGATACGCAGTATTTT
CATSDVLAGGSTDTQYF
>few|TRBV6-4|-|TRBJ2-2
TGTGCCAGCGGCACAGGATCGCACACCGGGGAGCTGTTTTTT
CASGTGSHTGELFF
>-|TRBV19|-|TRBJ1-1
TGTGCCAGTAGTACAGGGGTGACAACTGAAGCTTTCTTT
CASSTGVTTEAFF
>-|TRBV30|TRBD1|TRBJ1-2
TGTGCCTGGTCGGGACAGGGGTTTGGTGGCTACACCTTC
CAWSGQGFGGYTF
>-|TRBV5-1|-|TRBJ2-2
TGCGCCAGCAGCTTGGCGTTGTACGGGGAGCTGTTTTTT
CASSLALYGELFF
>once|TRBV29-1|TRBD1|TRBJ1-2
TGCAGCACGTCGACAGGGTTCTATGGCTACACCTTC
CSTSTGFYGYTF
>few|TRBV4-1|-|TRBJ2-1
TGCGCCAGCAGCCAAGACGGGGGCTCCTACAATGAGCAGTTCTTC
CASSQDGGSYNEQFF
>-|TRBV10-1|-|TRBJ1-6
TGCGCCAGCGACGCAGGGTGGTCACCCCTCCACTTT
CASDAGWSPLHF
>-|TRBV7-8|-|TRBJ2-7
TGTGCCAGCAGCTTAGCGGTACAATACGAGCAGTACTTC
CASSLAVQYEQYF
>once|TRBV25-1|TRBD1|TRBJ1-6
TGTGCCAGCAAGACCGGGACAGGGAATTCACCCCTCCACTTT
CASKTGTGNSPLHF
>-|TRBV10-3|-|TRBJ1-1
TGTGCCATCAGTGAGTCGTCAGGGTCTGAAGCTTTCTTT
CAISESSGSEAFF